These T cell receptor beta chains were read from a single sample in a study of blood T cell repertoires in COVID-19. Assay: immunoSEQ multiplex PCR; the TCRdb copy retains only in-frame clones and omits some. The sample shows roughly 150,000 clones, about 80% of them seen only once. Specimen: PBMCs or T cells enriched from blood (not recorded which). These receptors were taken from a woman between 70 and 85 years old in a cohort exposed to, infected with or recovered from COVID-19 (not recorded which). The CDR3 runs from the conserved cysteine through the conserved F or W. A D gene is named only where the DNA matches it firmly. Rows give clone size only sometimes, using once, few, many, or a class for an expanded clone.

d_gene	abundance	v_gene	j_gene	CDR3nt	CDR3aa
TRBD1	-	TRBV28	TRBJ1-4	TGTGCCAGCAGCCTGCGGACAGGGGGAGATGAAAAACTGTTTTTT	CASSLRTGGDEKLFF
TRBD1	-	TRBV5-1	TRBJ2-7	TGCGCCAGCAGCGGTGGACAGGGGGGCGAGCAGTACTTC	CASSGGQGGEQYF
-	-	TRBV4-1	TRBJ1-3	TGCGCCAGCAGCCAAGATTTAGAGTGGAGGGGTGACACCATATATTTT	CASSQDLEWRGDTIYF
-	-	TRBV29-1	TRBJ2-7	TGCAGCGTTGAAGGCGGGGGCCACGAGCAGTACTTC	CSVEGGGHEQYF
-	few	TRBV9	TRBJ1-1	TGTGCCAGCAGCGTAGAGGTCCGACAGGTCTCGAACACTGAAGCTTTCTTT	CASSVEVRQVSNTEAFF
TRBD2	-	TRBV18	TRBJ2-2	TGTGCCAGCTCACCCACTAGCGGGGGATACACCGGGGAGCTGTTTTTT	CASSPTSGGYTGELFF
TRBD2	once	TRBV19	TRBJ2-7	TGTGCCAGTCGGACTAGCGGGAGTACTGTGCAGTACTTC	CASRTSGSTVQYF
-	-	TRBV27	TRBJ2-5	TGTGCCAGCAGTCCGCGGACAGAAGAGACCCAGTACTTC	CASSPRTEETQYF
-	-	TRBV7-2	TRBJ1-2	TGTGCCAGCAGCCCCCCTTCTGGGGGGGGCGACTACACCTTC	CASSPPSGGGDYTF
-	once	TRBV21-1	TRBJ2-1	TGTGCCAGCAGCAGCCAAAGGACTAGCGGGATGCACAATGAGCAGTTCTTC	CASSSQRTSGMHNEQFF
-	-	TRBV18	TRBJ1-1	TGTGCCAGCTCACCAAATAGAATGAACACTGAAGCTTTCTTT	CASSPNRMNTEAFF
TRBD1	-	TRBV24-1	TRBJ2-1	TGTGCCACCAGTGTTCAACAGGGGTATGAGCAGTTCTTC	CATSVQQGYEQFF
-	-	TRBV5-1	TRBJ2-2	TGCGCCAGCAGCTTGGGTAGCCACACCGGGGAGCTGTTTTTT	CASSLGSHTGELFF
TRBD1	-	TRBV12-5	TRBJ2-5	TGTGCTAGCCGGGACAGGGGGCAGGGGACCCAGTACTTC	CASRDRGQGTQYF
TRBD2	-	TRBV9	TRBJ2-3	TGTGCCAGCAGCCCAGGGACTAGCGGGACCACGGAGGCCCACACAGATACGCAGTATTTT	CASSPGTSGTTEAHTDTQYF
TRBD2	-	TRBV7-9	TRBJ2-1	TGTGCCAGCAGCTTATGGGGGGCTAGCGGGAGCAGTTACAATGAGCAGTTCTTC	CASSLWGASGSSYNEQFF
-	-	TRBV29-1	TRBJ1-2	TGCAGCGCAGGACCCGAGGGCGGCTACACCTTC	CSAGPEGGYTF
TRBD1	-	TRBV5-1	TRBJ1-2	TGCGCCAGCAGCCTCGACAGGGACTATGGCTACACCTTC	CASSLDRDYGYTF
-	-	TRBV11-3	TRBJ2-1	TGTGCCAGCAGCTTAGGTAGCGTTGAGCAGTTCTTC	CASSLGSVEQFF
TRBD2	-	TRBV29-1	TRBJ2-1	TGCAGCGTTGTCCCGGGGGGCTCCTACAATGAGCAGTTCTTC	CSVVPGGSYNEQFF
-	-	TRBV2	TRBJ2-3	TGTGCCAGCGTCCTCGCCGGGGGCACAGATACGCAGTATTTT	CASVLAGGTDTQYF
TRBD1	-	TRBV7-2	TRBJ1-5	TGTGCCAGCAGCCCACAGGGGAGTCAGCCCCAGCATTTT	CASSPQGSQPQHF
-	-	TRBV5-6	TRBJ1-2	TGTGCCAGCAGCTTGCCAGGGGCCTATAGCTACACCTTC	CASSLPGAYSYTF
TRBD2	-	TRBV5-1	TRBJ2-1	TGCGCCAGCAGCGCCGGACTAGCGGGAGGAACTGAGCAGTTCTTC	CASSAGLAGGTEQFF
-	-	TRBV7-8	TRBJ2-7	TGTGCCAGCAGCTTGGGGGAGGCTATTCAGCAGTACTTC	CASSLGEAIQQYF
TRBD1	-	TRBV2	TRBJ2-7	TGTGCCAGCAGCGCACAGGGGTACGAGCAGTACTTC	CASSAQGYEQYF
TRBD1	-	TRBV5-4	TRBJ1-6	TGTGCCAGCAGCTGGGGGACAGGAACCAATTCACCCCTCCACTTT	CASSWGTGTNSPLHF
TRBD1	-	TRBV6-5	TRBJ1-5	TGTGCCAGCAGCTCGGTCAGGGGGTTCAATCAGCCCCAGCATTTT	CASSSVRGFNQPQHF
TRBD1	-	TRBV25-1	TRBJ1-2	TGTGCCAGCAGCCAAGGGGACAGTATCATCTATGGCTACACCTTC	CASSQGDSIIYGYTF
TRBD2	-	TRBV5-4	TRBJ2-1	TGTGCCAGCAGCTTAGCTAGCGGGAGTAATGAGCAGTTCTTC	CASSLASGSNEQFF
-	-	TRBV5-1	TRBJ1-2	TGCGCCAGCAGCACAGGATCAAGTTTCTATGGCTACACCTTC	CASSTGSSFYGYTF
-	-	TRBV2	TRBJ1-2	TGTGCCAGCAGTGAAACAGAGTTCTATGGCTACACCTTC	CASSETEFYGYTF
-	-	TRBV2	TRBJ1-2	TGTGCCAGCAAGAAAGGGGAATTCTATGGCTACACCTTC	CASKKGEFYGYTF
-	few	TRBV28	TRBJ1-1	TGTGCCAGCACCGTCCCGGGTGTCACCACTGAAGCTTTCTTT	CASTVPGVTTEAFF
TRBD2	few	TRBV29-1	TRBJ2-1	TGCAGCGCGGGGGGGCTCCGGGACAAGAATTACAATGAGCAGTTCTTC	CSAGGLRDKNYNEQFF
-	few	TRBV5-6	TRBJ1-2	TGTGCCAGCAGCTTGTCAGCGACGAACTATGGCTACACCTTC	CASSLSATNYGYTF
TRBD1	-	TRBV11-2	TRBJ1-6	TGTGCCAGCAGCCTCTGGGGACAGGGCAAATCACCCCTCCACTTT	CASSLWGQGKSPLHF
TRBD1	-	TRBV2	TRBJ2-3	TGTGCCAGCACCTACTACACAGGGGTCACAGATACGCAGTATTTT	CASTYYTGVTDTQYF
-	-	TRBV6-5	TRBJ2-7	TGTGCCAGCAGTTACTCGATGGGCAGGGGCGAGCAGTACTTC	CASSYSMGRGEQYF
-	-	TRBV9	TRBJ1-2	TGTGCCAGCAGCCCCGGAGGGCCCTATGGCTACACCTTC	CASSPGGPYGYTF